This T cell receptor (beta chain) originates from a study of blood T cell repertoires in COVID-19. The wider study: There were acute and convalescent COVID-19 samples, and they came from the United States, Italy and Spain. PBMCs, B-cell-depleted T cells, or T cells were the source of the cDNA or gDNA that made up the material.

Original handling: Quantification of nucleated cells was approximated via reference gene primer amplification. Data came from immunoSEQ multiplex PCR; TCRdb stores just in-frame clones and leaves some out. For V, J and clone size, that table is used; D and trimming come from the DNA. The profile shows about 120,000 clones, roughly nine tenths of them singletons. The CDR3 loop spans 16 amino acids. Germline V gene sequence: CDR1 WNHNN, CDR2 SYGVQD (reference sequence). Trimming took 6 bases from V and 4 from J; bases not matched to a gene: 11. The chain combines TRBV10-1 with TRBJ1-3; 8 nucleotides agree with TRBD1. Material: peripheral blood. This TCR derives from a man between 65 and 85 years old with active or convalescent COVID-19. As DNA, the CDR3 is TGCGCCAGCAGCGTCCGGACAGGGTTCATAGGAAACACCATATATTTT. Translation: CASSVRTGFIGNTIYF.